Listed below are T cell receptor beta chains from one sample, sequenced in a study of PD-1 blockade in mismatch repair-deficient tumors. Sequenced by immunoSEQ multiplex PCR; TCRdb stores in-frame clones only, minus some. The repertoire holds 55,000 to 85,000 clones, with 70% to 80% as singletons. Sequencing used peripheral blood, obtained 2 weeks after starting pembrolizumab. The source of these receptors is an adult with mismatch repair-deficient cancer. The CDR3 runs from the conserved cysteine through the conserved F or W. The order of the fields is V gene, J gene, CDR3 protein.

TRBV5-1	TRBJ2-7	CASSLGDGWALKTYEQYF
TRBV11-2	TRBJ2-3	CASSPTGGVDTQYF
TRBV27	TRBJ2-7	CASKREDEQYF
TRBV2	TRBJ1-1	CASNLRLNTEAFF
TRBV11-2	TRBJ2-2	CASSLGGLASLGAGELFF
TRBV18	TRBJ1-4	CASSHEDRLPNEKLFF
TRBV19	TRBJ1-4	CASSIGRELVEKLFF
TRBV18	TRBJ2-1	CASSPFGQGAYNEQFF
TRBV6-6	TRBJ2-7	CASSSRGSHDEQYF
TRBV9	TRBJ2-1	CASSVEGRADNEQFF
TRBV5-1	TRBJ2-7	CASSLFGGQNEQYF
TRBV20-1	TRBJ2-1	CSATSVEQFF
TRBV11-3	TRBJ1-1	CASSPAGGDTEAFF
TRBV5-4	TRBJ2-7	CASSLELAGAPLEQYF
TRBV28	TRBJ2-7	CASSLFGNRYEQYF
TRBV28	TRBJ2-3	CASSFPATDTQYF
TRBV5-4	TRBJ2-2	CASSLGATNTGELFF
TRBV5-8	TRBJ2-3	CASSLGNTRDTDTQYF
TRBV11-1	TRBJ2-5	CASSLARFETQYF
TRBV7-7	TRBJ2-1	CASSPLSYNEQFF
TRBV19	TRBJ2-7	CATSGGRGDEQYF
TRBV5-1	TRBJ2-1	CASSSGASNEQFF
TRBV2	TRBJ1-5	CASRTGTSQPQHF